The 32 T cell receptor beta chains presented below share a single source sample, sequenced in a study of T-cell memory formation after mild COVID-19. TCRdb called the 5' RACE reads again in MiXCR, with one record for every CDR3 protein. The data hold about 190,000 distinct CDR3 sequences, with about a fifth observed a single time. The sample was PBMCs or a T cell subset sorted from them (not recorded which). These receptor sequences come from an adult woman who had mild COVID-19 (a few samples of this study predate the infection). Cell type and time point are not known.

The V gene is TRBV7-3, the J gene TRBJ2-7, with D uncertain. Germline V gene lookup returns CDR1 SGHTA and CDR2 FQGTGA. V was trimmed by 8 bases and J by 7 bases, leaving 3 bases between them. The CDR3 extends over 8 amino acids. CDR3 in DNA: TGTGCCAGCCGTGAGCAGTACTTC. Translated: CASREQYF.

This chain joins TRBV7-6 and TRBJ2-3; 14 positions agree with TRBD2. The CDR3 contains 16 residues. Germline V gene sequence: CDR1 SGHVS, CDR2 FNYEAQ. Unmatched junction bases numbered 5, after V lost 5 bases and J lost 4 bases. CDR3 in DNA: TGTGCCAGCAGCCCCACGACTAGCGGGGGGGCAGATACGCAGTATTTT. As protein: CASSPTTSGGADTQYF.

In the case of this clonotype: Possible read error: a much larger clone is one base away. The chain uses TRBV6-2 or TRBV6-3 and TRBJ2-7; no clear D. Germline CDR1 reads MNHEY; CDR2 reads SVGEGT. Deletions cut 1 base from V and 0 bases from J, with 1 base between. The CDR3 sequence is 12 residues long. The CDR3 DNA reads TGTGCCAGCAGTTACTTCTCCTACGAGCAGTACTTC. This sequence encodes CASSYFSYEQYF.

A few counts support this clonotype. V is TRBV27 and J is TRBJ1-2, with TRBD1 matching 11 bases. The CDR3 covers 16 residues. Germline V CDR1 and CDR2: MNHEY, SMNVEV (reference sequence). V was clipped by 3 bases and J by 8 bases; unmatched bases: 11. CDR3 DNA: TGTGCCAGCAGTTTCACCGGACAGGGGGCGCCTAACGGCTACACCTTC. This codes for CASSFTGQGAPNGYTF.

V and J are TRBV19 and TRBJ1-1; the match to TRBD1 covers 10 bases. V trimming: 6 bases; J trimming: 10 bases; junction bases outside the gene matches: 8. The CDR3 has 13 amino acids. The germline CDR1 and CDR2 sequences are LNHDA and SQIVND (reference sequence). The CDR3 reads CASRVLTGGRAFF. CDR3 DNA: TGTGCCAGTAGAGTCCTGACAGGGGGCCGAGCTTTCTTT.

CDR3 loop: CASHFMNTEAFF. Here the CDR3 DNA reads TGTGCATCGCATTTCATGAACACTGAAGCTTTCTTT. The chain recombines TRBV12-3 or TRBV12-4 with TRBJ1-1; D ambiguous. The CDR3 contains 12 residues.

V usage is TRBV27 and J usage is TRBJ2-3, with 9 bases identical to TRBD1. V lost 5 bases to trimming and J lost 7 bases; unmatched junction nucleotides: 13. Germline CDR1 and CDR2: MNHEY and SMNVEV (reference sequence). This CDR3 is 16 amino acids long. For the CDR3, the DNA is TGTGCCAGCAGTGGGGAGACAGGGGGACTTCTAAATACGCAGTATTTT. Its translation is CASSGETGGLLNTQYF.

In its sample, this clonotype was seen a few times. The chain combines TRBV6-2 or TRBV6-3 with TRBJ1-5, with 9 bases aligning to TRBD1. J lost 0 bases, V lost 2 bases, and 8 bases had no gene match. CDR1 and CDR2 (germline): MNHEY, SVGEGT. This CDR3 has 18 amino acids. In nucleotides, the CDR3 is TGTGCCAGCAGTTACGTGGGGACAGGGAGTTATAGCAATCAGCCCCAGCATTTT. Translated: CASSYVGTGSYSNQPQHF.

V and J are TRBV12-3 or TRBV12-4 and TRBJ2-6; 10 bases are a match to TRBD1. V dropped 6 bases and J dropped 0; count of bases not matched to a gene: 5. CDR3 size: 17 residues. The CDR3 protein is CASSYGTGASGANVLTF. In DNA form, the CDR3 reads TGTGCCAGCAGCTACGGGACAGGGGCCTCTGGGGCCAACGTCCTGACTTTC.

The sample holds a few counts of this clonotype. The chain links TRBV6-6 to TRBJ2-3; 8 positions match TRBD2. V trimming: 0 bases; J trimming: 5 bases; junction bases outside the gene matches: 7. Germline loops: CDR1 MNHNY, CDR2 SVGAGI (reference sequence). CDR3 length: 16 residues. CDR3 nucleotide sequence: TGTGCCAGCAGTTACTCGAGCAGCGGGGGCCTAGATACGCAGTATTTT. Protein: CASSYSSSGGLDTQYF.

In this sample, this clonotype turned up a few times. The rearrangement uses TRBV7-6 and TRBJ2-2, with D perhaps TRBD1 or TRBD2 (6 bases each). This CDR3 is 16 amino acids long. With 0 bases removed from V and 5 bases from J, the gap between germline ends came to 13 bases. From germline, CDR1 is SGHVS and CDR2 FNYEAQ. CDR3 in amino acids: CASSLAVGGRTGELFF. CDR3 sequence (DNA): TGTGCCAGCAGCTTAGCTGTAGGGGGGCGTACCGGGGAGCTGTTTTTT.

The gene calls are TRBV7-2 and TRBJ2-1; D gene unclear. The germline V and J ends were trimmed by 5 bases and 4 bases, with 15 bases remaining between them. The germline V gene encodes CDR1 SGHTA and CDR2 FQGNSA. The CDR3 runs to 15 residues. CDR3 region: CASSTLGYFYNEQFF. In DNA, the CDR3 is TGTGCCAGCAGCACCCTAGGTTATTTTTACAATGAGCAGTTCTTC.

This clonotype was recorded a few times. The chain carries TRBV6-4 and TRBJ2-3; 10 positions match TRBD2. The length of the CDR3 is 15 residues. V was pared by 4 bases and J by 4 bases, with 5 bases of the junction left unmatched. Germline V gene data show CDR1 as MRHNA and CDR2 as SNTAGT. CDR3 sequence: CASSVSSGGADTQYF. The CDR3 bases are TGTGCCAGCAGTGTGTCGAGCGGGGGGGCAGATACGCAGTATTTT.

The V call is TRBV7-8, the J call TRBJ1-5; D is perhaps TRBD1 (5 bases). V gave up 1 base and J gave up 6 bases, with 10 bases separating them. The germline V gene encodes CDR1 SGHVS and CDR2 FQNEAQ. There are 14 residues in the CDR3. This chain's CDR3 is CASSLGDLGQPQHF. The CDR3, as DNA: TGTGCCAGCAGCTTAGGGGACTTAGGTCAGCCCCAGCATTTT.

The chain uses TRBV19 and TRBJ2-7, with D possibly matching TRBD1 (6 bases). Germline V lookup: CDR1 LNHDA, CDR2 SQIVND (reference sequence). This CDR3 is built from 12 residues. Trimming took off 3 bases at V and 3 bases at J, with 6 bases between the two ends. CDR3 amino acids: CASSIRGYEQYF. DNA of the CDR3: TGTGCCAGTAGTATCAGGGGCTACGAGCAGTACTTC.

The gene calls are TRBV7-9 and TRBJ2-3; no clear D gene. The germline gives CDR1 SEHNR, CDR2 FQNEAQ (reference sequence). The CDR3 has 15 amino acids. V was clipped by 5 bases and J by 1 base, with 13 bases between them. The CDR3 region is CASSEDVSRTDTQYF. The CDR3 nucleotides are TGTGCCAGCAGCGAAGACGTTTCGCGCACAGATACGCAGTATTTT.

CDR3 protein: CASSVRQGEGEAFF. In nucleotides, the CDR3 is TGCGCCAGCAGCGTAAGACAGGGGGAAGGCGAGGCTTTCTTT. The chain is built from TRBV4-1 and TRBJ1-1; the match to TRBD1 covers 9 bases. The CDR3 totals 14 residues. Germline V gives CDR1 MGHRA, CDR2 YSYEKL. J lost 11 bases, V lost 5 bases, and 12 bases had no gene match.

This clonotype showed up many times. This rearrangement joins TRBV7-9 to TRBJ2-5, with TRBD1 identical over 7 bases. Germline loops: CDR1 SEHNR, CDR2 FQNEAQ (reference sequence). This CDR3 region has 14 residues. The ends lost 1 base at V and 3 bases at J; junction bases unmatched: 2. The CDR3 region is CASSLGQGKETQYF. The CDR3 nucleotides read TGTGCCAGCAGCTTAGGACAGGGTAAAGAGACCCAGTACTTC. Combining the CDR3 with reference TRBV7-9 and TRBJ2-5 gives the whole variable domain DTGVSQNPRHKITKRGQNVTFRCDPISEHNRLYWYRQTLGQGPEFLTYFQNEAQLEKSRLLSDRFSAERPKGSFSTLEIQRTEQGDSAMYLCASSLGQGKETQYFGPGTRLLVL.

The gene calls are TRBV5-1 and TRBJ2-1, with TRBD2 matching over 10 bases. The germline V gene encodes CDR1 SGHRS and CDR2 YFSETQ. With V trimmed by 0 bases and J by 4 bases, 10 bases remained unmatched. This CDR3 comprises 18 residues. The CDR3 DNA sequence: TGCGCCAGCAGCTTGGCTCTAGCGGGGGTGAGCTTGTACAATGAGCAGTTCTTC. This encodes CASSLALAGVSLYNEQFF. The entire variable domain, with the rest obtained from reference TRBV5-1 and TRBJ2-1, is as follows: KAGVTQTPRYLIKTRGQQVTLSCSPISGHRSVSWYQQTPGQGLQFLFEYFSETQRNKGNFPGRFSGRQFSNSRSEMNVSTLELGDSALYLCASSLALAGVSLYNEQFFGPGTRLTVL.

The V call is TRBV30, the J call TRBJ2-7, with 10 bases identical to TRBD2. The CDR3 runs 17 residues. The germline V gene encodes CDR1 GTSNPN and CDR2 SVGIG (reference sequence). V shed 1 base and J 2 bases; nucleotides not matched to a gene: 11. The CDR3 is CAWSAGLGTSEPYEQYF. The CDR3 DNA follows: TGTGCCTGGAGTGCTGGGCTCGGGACTAGCGAACCCTACGAGCAGTACTTC.

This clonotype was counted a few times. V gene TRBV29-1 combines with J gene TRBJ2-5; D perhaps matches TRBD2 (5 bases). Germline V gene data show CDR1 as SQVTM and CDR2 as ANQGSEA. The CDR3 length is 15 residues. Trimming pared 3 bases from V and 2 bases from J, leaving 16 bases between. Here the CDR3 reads CSVDGLAEPQETQYF. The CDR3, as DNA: TGCAGCGTTGACGGGCTAGCTGAACCTCAAGAGACCCAGTACTTC.

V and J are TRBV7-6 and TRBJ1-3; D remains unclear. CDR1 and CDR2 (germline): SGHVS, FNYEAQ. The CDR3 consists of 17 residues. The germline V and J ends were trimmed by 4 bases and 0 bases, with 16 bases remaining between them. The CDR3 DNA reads TGTGCCAGCAGCTGGGAGCCGATAGGGAACTCTGGAAACACCATATATTTT. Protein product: CASSWEPIGNSGNTIYF.

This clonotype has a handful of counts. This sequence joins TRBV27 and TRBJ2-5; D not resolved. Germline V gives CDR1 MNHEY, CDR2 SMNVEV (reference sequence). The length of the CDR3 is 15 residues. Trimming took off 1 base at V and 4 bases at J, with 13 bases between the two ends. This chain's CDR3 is CASSLLPAWGETQYF. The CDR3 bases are TGTGCCAGCAGTTTATTGCCCGCGTGGGGAGAGACCCAGTACTTC.

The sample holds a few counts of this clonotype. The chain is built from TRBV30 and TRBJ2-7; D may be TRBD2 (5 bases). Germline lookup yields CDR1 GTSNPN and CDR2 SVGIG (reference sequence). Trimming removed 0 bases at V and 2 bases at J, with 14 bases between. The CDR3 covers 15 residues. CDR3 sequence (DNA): TGTGCCTGGAGTGTAGGAGCAGGAGGACCCTACGAGCAGTACTTC. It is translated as CAWSVGAGGPYEQYF.

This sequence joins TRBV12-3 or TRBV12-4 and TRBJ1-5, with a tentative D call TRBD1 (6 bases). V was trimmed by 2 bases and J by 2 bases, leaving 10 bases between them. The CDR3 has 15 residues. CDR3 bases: TGTGCCAGCAGTTTAACAGGGAACGGCAATCAGCCCCAGCATTTT. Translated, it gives CASSLTGNGNQPQHF.

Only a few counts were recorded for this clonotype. The CDR3 DNA reads TGTGCCAGCAGTTACTCGAGTACTAGCGGGACGAGGGAGGGAGATACGCAGTATTTT. Its protein product is CASSYSSTSGTREGDTQYF. The V call is TRBV6-6, the J call TRBJ2-3, with 10 bases identical to TRBD2. Unmatched junction bases numbered 14, after V lost 0 bases and J lost 5 bases. The CDR3 loop spans 19 amino acids. Germline-derived CDR1 and CDR2 are MNHNY and SVGAGI (reference sequence).

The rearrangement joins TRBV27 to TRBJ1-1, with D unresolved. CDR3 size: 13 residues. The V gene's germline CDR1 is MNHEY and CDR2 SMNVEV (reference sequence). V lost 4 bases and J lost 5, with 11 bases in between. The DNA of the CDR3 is TGTGCCAGCAGTTCACCGGGAGGAACTGAAGCTTTCTTT. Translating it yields CASSSPGGTEAFF.

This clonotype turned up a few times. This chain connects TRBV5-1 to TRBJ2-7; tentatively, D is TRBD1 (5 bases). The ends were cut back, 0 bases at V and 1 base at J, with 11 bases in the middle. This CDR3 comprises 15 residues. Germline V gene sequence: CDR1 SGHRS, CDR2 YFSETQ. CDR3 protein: CASSLDWAGSYEQYF. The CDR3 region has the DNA TGCGCCAGCAGCTTGGATTGGGCAGGGTCCTACGAGCAGTACTTC.

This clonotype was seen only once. The CDR3 DNA sequence: TGTGCCAGCAGCTTAGATACGGCCCAAGAGACCCAGTACTTC. Encoded protein: CASSLDTAQETQYF. This chain connects TRBV7-7 to TRBJ2-5, with unresolved D. Germline V gene data show CDR1 as SSHAT and CDR2 as FNYEAQ (reference sequence). This CDR3 is 14 amino acids long. V was shortened by 1 base and J by 1 base, with 7 bases between the two germline ends.

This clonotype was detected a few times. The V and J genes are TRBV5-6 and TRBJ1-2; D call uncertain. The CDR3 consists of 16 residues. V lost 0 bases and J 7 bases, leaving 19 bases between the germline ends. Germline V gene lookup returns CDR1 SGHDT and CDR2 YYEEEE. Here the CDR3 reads CASSLEGNRGLRGYTF. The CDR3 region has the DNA TGTGCCAGCAGCTTGGAGGGAAACAGAGGTCTACGTGGCTACACCTTC.

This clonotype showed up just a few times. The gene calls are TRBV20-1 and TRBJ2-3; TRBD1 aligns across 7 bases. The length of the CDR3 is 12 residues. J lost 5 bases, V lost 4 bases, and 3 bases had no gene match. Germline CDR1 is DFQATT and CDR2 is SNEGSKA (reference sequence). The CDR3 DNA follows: TGCAGTGCTATCGACAGGGAAGATACGCAGTATTTT. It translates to CSAIDREDTQYF.

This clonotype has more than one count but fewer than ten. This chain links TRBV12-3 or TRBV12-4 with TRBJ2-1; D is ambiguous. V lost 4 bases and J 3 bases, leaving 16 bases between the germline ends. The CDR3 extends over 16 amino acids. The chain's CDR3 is CASSSPLDLNYNEQFF. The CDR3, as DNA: TGTGCCAGCAGTTCACCCTTGGACCTTAACTACAATGAGCAGTTCTTC.